These T cell receptor beta chains were read from a single sample in a study of T cell responses to AZD1222 COVID-19 vaccine. Only in-frame clones appear in the TCRdb table, and some are missing; sequencing was by immunoSEQ multiplex PCR. In the table there are roughly 20,000 clones, approximately 79% of which are singletons. The input for sequencing was peripheral blood, taken on day 0 of AZD1222 vaccination. These TCRs come from an adult in good health. Each CDR3 is given with its conserved first and last residue. Each record gives: V gene, CDR3 length, clone size, CDR3 protein. The listing skips clone size in some rows; elsewhere it reads once, few, many or a size class.

V: TRBV14; length: 14; size: .; CDR3: CASSPRTWPNEQFF
V: TRBV6-1; length: 16; size: .; CDR3: CASSGRLAGAQETQYF
V: TRBV28; length: 11; size: .; CDR3: CASTRGNTIYF
V: TRBV29-1; length: 14; size: .; CDR3: CSVEDHSRGDTIYF
V: TRBV19; length: 17; size: .; CDR3: CASIDRGLAGSADTQYF
V: TRBV19; length: 14; size: .; CDR3: CASSSSGWDTEAFF
V: TRBV30; length: 13; size: once; CDR3: CAWKLSGANVLTF
V: TRBV28; length: 15; size: few; CDR3: CASSFFSRENTEAFF
V: TRBV20-1; length: 11; size: .; CDR3: CSASPRGEQFF
V: TRBV28; length: 15; size: .; CDR3: CASSAPAAGAYEQYF
V: TRBV6-6; length: 15; size: .; CDR3: CASSQMGQGYNEQFF
V: TRBV5-6; length: 16; size: .; CDR3: CASSLDSDFLSYEQYF
V: TRBV7-2; length: 13; size: .; CDR3: CASSRDGNNEQFF
V: TRBV11-2; length: 12; size: .; CDR3: CASSRYSYEQYF
V: TRBV28; length: 15; size: .; CDR3: CASSSPGLATDTQYF
V: TRBV29-1; length: 14; size: .; CDR3: CSVRGQGGTGELFF
V: TRBV12-3/TRBV12-4; length: 13; size: .; CDR3: CASSWTLNTEAFF
V: TRBV4-1; length: 16; size: .; CDR3: CASSQEFGRSSYEQYF
V: TRBV28; length: 15; size: .; CDR3: CASRRGGGRNQPQHF
V: TRBV10-2; length: 13; size: .; CDR3: CASGSLNSYEQYF
V: TRBV3-1/TRBV3-2; length: 17; size: .; CDR3: CASSQTVAGVRANEQFF
V: TRBV5-8; length: 16; size: once; CDR3: CASSLGQGLSGSPLHF
V: TRBV29-1; length: 13; size: once; CDR3: CSVGAQMNTEAFF
V: TRBV20-1; length: 13; size: .; CDR3: CSASKQGDSPLHF
V: TRBV18; length: 15; size: once; CDR3: CASSPPSQMNTEAFF
V: TRBV2; length: 12; size: .; CDR3: CASNAGGTEAFF
V: TRBV5-6; length: 13; size: .; CDR3: CASSLGQFGGYTF
V: TRBV10-3; length: 12; size: once; CDR3: CAIGDLQETQYF
V: TRBV2; length: 14; size: .; CDR3: CASSGDRAYNEQFF
V: TRBV7-9; length: 13; size: .; CDR3: CASSRPPGAEAFF
V: TRBV19; length: 16; size: .; CDR3: CASSILGQGTNSPLHF
V: TRBV7-9; length: 13; size: medium-sized; CDR3: CASSTAGSYGYTF
V: TRBV21-1; length: 17; size: .; CDR3: CASSKKFSRGADSPLHF
V: TRBV28; length: 16; size: .; CDR3: CASSSPQVSYNSPLHF
V: TRBV24-1; length: 14; size: .; CDR3: CATSSSGGTDTQYF
V: TRBV6-5; length: 16; size: .; CDR3: CASSYYMGLGNTEAFF
V: TRBV30; length: 14; size: .; CDR3: CAWSGLVGTSPLHF
V: TRBV20-1; length: 13; size: .; CDR3: CSASRLAGGEQFF
V: TRBV11-2; length: 14; size: .; CDR3: CASSFLDVGDTQYF
V: TRBV3-1/TRBV3-2; length: 15; size: .; CDR3: CASSQDGGFSYEQYF
V: TRBV11-2; length: 17; size: few; CDR3: CASSSYPGTDFSYEQYF
V: TRBV7-3; length: 14; size: .; CDR3: CASSSDLARHEQFF
V: TRBV10-3; length: 16; size: .; CDR3: CAISVDRGLPNTEAFF
V: TRBV16; length: 12; size: once; CDR3: CASSLSTDTQYF
V: TRBV7-9; length: 12; size: few; CDR3: CASSLERGPQHF
V: TRBV30; length: 12; size: .; CDR3: CAWSVQGYEQYF
V: TRBV10-1; length: 18; size: .; CDR3: CASSGPGQGKKTGNTIYF
V: TRBV9; length: 16; size: .; CDR3: CASSVVRGRSGDTQYF
V: TRBV5-6; length: 16; size: .; CDR3: CASSLVGGVHTDTQYF
V: TRBV7-2; length: 15; size: .; CDR3: CASSLRTGGRQPQHF
V: TRBV14; length: 13; size: few; CDR3: CASSHSRGNGYTF
V: TRBV30; length: 11; size: .; CDR3: CAWIRAETQYF
V: TRBV6-5; length: 13; size: .; CDR3: CASMGQWNTEAFF
V: TRBV2; length: 16; size: .; CDR3: CATSGLAGGDTGELFF
V: TRBV27; length: 13; size: .; CDR3: CASSLVAGYEQYF
V: TRBV6-5; length: 15; size: .; CDR3: CASRVPGQGAYGYTF
V: TRBV29-1; length: 13; size: .; CDR3: CSVEDTSPDTQYF
V: TRBV27; length: 14; size: few; CDR3: CASGGQESSYEQYF
V: TRBV2; length: 13; size: .; CDR3: CASITDRDYEQYF
V: TRBV6-9; length: 15; size: .; CDR3: CASSYGTASNYGYTF